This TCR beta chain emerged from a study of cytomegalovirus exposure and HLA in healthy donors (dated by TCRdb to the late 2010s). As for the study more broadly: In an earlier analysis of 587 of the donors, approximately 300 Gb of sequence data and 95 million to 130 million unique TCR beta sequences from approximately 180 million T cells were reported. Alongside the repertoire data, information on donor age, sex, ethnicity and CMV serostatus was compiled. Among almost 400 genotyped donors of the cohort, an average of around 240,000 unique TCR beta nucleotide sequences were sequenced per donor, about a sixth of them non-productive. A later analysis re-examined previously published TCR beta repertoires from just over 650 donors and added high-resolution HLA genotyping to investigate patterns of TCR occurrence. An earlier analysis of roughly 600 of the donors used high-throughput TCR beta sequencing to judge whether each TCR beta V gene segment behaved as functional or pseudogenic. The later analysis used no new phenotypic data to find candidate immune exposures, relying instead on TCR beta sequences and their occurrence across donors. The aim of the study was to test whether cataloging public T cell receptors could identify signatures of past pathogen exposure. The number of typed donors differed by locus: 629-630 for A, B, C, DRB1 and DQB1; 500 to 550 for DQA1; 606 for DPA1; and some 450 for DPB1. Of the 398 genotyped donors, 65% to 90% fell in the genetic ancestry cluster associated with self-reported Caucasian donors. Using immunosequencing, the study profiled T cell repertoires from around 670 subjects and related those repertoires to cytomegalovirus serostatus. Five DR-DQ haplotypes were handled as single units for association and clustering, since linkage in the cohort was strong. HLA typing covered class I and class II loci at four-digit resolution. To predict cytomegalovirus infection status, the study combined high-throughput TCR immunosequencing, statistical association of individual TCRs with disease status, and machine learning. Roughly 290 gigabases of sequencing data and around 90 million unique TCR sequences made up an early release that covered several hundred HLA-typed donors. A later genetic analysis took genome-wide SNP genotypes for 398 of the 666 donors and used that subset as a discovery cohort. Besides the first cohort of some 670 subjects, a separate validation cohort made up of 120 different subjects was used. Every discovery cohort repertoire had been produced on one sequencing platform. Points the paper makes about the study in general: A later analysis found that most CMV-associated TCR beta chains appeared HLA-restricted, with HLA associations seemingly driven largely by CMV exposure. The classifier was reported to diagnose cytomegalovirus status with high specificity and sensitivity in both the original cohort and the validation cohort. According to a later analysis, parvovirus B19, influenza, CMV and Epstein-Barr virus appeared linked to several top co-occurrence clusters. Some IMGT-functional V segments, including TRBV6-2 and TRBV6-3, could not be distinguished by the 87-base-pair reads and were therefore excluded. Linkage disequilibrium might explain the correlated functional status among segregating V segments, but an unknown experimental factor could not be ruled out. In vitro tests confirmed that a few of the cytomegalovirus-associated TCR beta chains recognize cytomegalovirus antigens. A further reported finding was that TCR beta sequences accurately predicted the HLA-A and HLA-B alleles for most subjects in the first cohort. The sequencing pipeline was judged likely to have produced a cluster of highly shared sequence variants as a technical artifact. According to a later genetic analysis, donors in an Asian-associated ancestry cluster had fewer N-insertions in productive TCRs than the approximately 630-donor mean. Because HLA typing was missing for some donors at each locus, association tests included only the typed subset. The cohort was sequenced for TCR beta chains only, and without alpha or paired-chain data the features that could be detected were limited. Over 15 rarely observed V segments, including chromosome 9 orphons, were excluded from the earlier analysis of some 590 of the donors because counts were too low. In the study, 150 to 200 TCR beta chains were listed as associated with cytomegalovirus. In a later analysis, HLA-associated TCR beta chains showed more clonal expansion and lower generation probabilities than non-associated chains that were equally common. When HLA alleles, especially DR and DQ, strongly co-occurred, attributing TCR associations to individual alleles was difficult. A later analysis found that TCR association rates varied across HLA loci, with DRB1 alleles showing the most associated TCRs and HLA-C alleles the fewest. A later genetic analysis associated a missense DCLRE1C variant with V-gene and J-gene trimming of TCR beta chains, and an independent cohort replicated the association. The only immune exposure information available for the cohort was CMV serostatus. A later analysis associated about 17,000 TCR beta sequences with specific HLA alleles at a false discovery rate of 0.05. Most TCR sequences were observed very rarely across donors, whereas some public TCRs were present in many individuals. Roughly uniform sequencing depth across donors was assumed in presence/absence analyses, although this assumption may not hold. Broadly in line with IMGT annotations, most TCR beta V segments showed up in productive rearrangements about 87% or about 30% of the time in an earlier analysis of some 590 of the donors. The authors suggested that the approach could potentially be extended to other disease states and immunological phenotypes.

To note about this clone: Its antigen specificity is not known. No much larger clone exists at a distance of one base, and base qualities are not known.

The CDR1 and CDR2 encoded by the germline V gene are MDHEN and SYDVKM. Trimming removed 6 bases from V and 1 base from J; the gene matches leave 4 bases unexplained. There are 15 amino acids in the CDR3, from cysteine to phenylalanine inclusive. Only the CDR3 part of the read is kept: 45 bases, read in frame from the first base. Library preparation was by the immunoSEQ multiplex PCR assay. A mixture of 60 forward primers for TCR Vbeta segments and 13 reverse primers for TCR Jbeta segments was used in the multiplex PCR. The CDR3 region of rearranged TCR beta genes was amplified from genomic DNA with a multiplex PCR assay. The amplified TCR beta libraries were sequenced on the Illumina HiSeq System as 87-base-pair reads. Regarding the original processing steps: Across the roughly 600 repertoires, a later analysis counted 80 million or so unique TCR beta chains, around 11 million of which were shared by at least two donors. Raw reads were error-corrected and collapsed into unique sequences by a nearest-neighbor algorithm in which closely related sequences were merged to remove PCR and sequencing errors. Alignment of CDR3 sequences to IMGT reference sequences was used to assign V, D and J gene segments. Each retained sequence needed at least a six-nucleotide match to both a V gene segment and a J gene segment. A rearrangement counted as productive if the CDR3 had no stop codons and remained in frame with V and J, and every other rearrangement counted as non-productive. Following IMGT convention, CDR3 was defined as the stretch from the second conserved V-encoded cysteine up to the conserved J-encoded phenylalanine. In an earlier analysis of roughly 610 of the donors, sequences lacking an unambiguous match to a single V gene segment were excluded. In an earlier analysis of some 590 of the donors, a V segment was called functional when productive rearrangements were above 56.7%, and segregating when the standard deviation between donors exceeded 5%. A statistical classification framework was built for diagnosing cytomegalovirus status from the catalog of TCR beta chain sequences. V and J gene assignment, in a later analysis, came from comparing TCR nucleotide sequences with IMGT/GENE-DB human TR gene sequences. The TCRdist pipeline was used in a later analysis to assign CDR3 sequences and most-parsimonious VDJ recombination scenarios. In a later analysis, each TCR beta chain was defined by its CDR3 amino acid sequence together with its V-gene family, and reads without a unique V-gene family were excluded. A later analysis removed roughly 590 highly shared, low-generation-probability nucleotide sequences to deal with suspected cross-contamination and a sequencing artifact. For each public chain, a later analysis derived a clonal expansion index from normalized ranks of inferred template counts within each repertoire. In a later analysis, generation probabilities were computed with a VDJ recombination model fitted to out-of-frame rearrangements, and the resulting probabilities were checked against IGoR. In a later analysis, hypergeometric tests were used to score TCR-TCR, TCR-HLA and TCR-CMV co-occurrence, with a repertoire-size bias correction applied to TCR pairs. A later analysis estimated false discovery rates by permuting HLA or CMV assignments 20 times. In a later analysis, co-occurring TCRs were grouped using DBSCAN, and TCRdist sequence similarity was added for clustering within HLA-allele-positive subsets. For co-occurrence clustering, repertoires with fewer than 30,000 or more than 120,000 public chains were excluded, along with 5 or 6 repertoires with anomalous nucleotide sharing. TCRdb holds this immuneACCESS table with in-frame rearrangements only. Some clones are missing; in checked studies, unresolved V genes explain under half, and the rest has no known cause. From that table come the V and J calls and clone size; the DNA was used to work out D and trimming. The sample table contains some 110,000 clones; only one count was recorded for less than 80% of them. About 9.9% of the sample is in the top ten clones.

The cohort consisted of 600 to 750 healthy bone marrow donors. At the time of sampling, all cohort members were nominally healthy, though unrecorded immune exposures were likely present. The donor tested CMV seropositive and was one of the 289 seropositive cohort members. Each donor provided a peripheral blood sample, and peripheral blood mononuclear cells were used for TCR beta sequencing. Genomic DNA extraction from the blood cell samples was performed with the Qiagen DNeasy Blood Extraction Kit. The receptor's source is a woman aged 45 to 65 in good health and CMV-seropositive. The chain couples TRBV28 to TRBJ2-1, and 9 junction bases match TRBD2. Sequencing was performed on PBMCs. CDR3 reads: CASRPTSGSYNEQFF. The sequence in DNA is TGTGCCAGCAGACCTACTAGCGGGTCCTACAATGAGCAGTTCTTC.